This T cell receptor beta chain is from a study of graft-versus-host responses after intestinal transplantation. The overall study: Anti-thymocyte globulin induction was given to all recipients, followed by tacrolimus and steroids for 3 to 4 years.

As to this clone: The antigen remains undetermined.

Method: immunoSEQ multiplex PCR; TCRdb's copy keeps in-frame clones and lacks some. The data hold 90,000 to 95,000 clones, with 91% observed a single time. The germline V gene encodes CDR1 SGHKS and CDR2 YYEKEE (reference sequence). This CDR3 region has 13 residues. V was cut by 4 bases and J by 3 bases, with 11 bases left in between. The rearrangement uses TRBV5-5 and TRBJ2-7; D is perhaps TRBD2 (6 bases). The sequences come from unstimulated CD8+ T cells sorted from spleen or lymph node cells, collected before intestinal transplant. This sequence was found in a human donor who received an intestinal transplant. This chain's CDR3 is CASSRGTFYEQYF. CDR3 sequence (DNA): TGTGCCAGCAGCCGAGGGACTTTCTACGAGCAGTACTTC.